This T cell receptor (beta chain) comes out of a study of neurological immune-mediated disorders. Study-level results: There were no CDR3 amino acid sequences shared by expanded clones across subjects, a result suggesting private repertoires in all groups.

This clonotype has a count of ten or more. Its antigen is as yet unknown. The cDNA was produced through 5'RACE with 10-nucleotide random UMIs. Each CDR3 protein is one row after TCRdb ran MiXCR on the 5' RACE reads. The sample has more than 45,000 distinct CDR3 sequences, around 3.6% seen once. This TCR derives from a man aged 25 to 40 with multiple sclerosis. Sequenced sample: PBMCs.

CDR3 in DNA: TGTGCCAGCAGCGTTACCGTAGACAATGAGCAGTTCTTC. Amino acid sequence: CASSVTVDNEQFF. J is TRBJ2-1 and V is TRBV9; no clear D. In germline, CDR1 is SGDLS, CDR2 YYNGEE. The ends were cut back, 2 bases at V and 5 bases at J, with 8 bases in the middle. The CDR3 consists of 13 residues.